The rows below give T cell receptor beta chains drawn from one sample of a study of siplizumab effects on memory and regulatory T cells. Sequencing used immunoSEQ multiplex PCR; TCRdb keeps in-frame clones, though not all of them. The data show around 100,000 clones, 80% to 95% seen once. The sequenced material came from CD4+ T cells sorted from blood. The receptor source for this set is a human donor in good health. Each CDR3 is given with its conserved first and last residue. Fields, in order: J gene, clone size, D gene, V gene, CDR3 DNA, CDR3 protein. A D gene is named only where the DNA matches it firmly. The size field is filled for only some rows; it gives once, few, many or a size class.

TRBJ1-5,once,NA,TRBV30,TGTGCCTGGAGTCACAGGGACAATCAGCCCCAGCATTTT,CAWSHRDNQPQHF
TRBJ1-2,few,TRBD1,TRBV11-2,TGTGCCAGCAGCCCATTGACAGGGGGCGCGGACTATGGCTACACCTTC,CASSPLTGGADYGYTF
TRBJ2-7,NA,TRBD1,TRBV7-8,TGTGCCAGCAGCCCCCGGGACAGGTACGAGCAGTACTTC,CASSPRDRYEQYF
TRBJ2-7,NA,NA,TRBV21-1,TGTGCCAGCAACAGCGGAGAAAATTTCTACGAGCAGTACTTC,CASNSGENFYEQYF
TRBJ2-7,NA,NA,TRBV11-2,TGTGCCAGCAGCTTAGGAGGCGGAAGCTCCTACGAGCAGTACTTC,CASSLGGGSSYEQYF
TRBJ2-1,NA,NA,TRBV6-5,TGTGCCAGCACCCGTGTGAAGGGTAATGAGCAGTTCTTC,CASTRVKGNEQFF
TRBJ2-7,NA,TRBD2,TRBV13,TGTGCCAGCAGCGCTAGGAGGGAGGGCTCCTACGAGCAGTACTTC,CASSARREGSYEQYF
TRBJ1-1,few,TRBD1,TRBV6-1,TGTGCCAGCAGCGATACAGGGGCCCGCTCCTCCTTT,CASSDTGARSSF
TRBJ2-7,NA,TRBD1,TRBV9,TGTGCCAGCAGCGTAGCGCCTACAGGGGTTTCCTCCTACGAGCAGTACTTC,CASSVAPTGVSSYEQYF
TRBJ1-3,once,NA,TRBV15,TGTGCCACCAGCAGTTTGGGGGCCTTATCTGGAAACACCATATATTTT,CATSSLGALSGNTIYF
TRBJ1-1,few,NA,TRBV9,TGTGCCAGCAGGAGACGGGACTCATCCACTGAAGCTTTCTTT,CASRRRDSSTEAFF
TRBJ1-1,NA,NA,TRBV5-1,TGCGCCAGCAGCTTGGCGGGGGTGAGGAACACTGAAGCTTTCTTT,CASSLAGVRNTEAFF
TRBJ2-1,NA,NA,TRBV6-6,TGTGCCAGCAGTGTTATAGGCAATGAGCAGTTCTTC,CASSVIGNEQFF
TRBJ1-5,NA,NA,TRBV19,TGTGCCAGTAGTTTCGGCCGCAATCAGCCCCAGCATTTT,CASSFGRNQPQHF
TRBJ2-1,NA,NA,TRBV7-2,TGTGCCAGCAGCTACCGGAATAGAGGGAGTTACAATGAGCAGTTCTTC,CASSYRNRGSYNEQFF
TRBJ1-4,NA,NA,TRBV7-6,TGTGCCAGCAGCTTATTAATCGGCAGGGGTAATGAAAAACTGTTTTTT,CASSLLIGRGNEKLFF
TRBJ2-7,NA,NA,TRBV28,TGTGCCAGCAGTTTGTTAGGATCCTACGAGCAGTACTTC,CASSLLGSYEQYF